A selection of T cell receptor beta chains follows, all from one sample in a study of shared clonotypes between healthy human individuals. TCRdb keeps only in-frame clones here, not all; method: immunoSEQ multiplex PCR. This sample has 800,000 to 1,200,000 clones, with approximately 80% found just once. The sample was memory CD4+ T cells from PBMCs. The receptors here all came from a man aged 18 to 29 in good health. Some clones in this sample may be carry-over from other donors' samples. Each CDR3 is given with its conserved first and last residue. A D gene is named only where the DNA matches it firmly. Clone size appears in some rows only: once, few, many, or a class for an expanded clone.

V gene,D gene,clone size,J gene,CDR3 DNA,CDR3 protein
TRBV21-1,-,-,TRBJ2-4,TGTGCCAGCATCTCCAGGCCCGGACGGGGAGCCAAAAACATTCAGTACTTC,CASISRPGRGAKNIQYF
TRBV5-4,TRBD1,-,TRBJ2-5,TGTGCCAGCAGCTTATGGACAGGGGGTTCCCAAGAGACCCAGTACTTC,CASSLWTGGSQETQYF
TRBV15,TRBD2,-,TRBJ2-1,TGTGCCACCAGCAGAGATCGAAGCGGGAGGGCGGGGTTCTTC,CATSRDRSGRAGFF
TRBV11-3,TRBD2,once,TRBJ2-1,TGTGCCAGCACCGAAAGGCACGGAACTAGCGATGAGCAGTTCTTC,CASTERHGTSDEQFF
TRBV6-9,TRBD1,-,TRBJ1-5,TGTGCCAGCAACACAAAGGCCGGACAGGCCCAACACCCAAATAGCAATCAGCCCCAGCATTTT,CASNTKAGQAQHPNSNQPQHF
TRBV28,TRBD1,-,TRBJ2-6,TGTGCCAGCAGTTTATGGGGGACAGGGGGCCCTGGGGCCAACGTCCTGACTTTC,CASSLWGTGGPGANVLTF
TRBV29-1,TRBD2,-,TRBJ2-7,TGCAGCGTACTTAGCGGGAGGAACTACGAGCAGTACTTC,CSVLSGRNYEQYF
TRBV28,-,-,TRBJ2-4,TGTGCCAGCAGCAATGAGAACATTCAGTACTTC,CASSNENIQYF
TRBV4-1,-,-,TRBJ2-3,TGCGCCAGCAGCCAAACCATGATCACAGATACGCAGTATTTT,CASSQTMITDTQYF
TRBV5-1,-,-,TRBJ2-1,TGCGCCAGCAGCTTGGAGGAGGCGAGCTCCTACAATGAGCAGTTCTTC,CASSLEEASSYNEQFF
TRBV5-1,-,few,TRBJ2-7,TGCGCCAGCAGCTTGGACAACTCCTACGAGCAGTACTTC,CASSLDNSYEQYF
TRBV7-2,TRBD2,-,TRBJ2-7,TGTGCCAGCAGCTTAGCAGGACTAGCGGGGGATCCCTACGAGCAGTACTTC,CASSLAGLAGDPYEQYF
TRBV7-2,-,-,TRBJ2-1,TGTGCCAGCAGCCCGGCGGGGGCGGGTGAGCAGTTCTTC,CASSPAGAGEQFF
TRBV12-5,-,-,TRBJ2-3,TGTGCTAGTGGGAGAGGGGGCACAGATACGCAGTATTTT,CASGRGGTDTQYF
TRBV14,-,-,TRBJ2-6,TGTGCCAGCAGCCCACCCGGTTTGGGGAACAGCGTCCTGACTTTC,CASSPPGLGNSVLTF
TRBV7-9,TRBD1,-,TRBJ1-2,TGTGCCAGCAGCCGTCCCAGGGGGGTCAGCTATGGCTACACCTTC,CASSRPRGVSYGYTF
TRBV19,-,-,TRBJ2-2,TGTGCCAGTAGTCCTCCGGCAGGGCACGGGGAGCTGTTTTTT,CASSPPAGHGELFF
TRBV7-9,-,once,TRBJ2-7,TGTGCCAGCACCCCCGGAGGATACGAGCAGTACTTC,CASTPGGYEQYF
TRBV5-1,-,-,TRBJ1-1,TGCGCCAGCAGCGTTACAGGACAAAAGAACACTGAAGCTTTCTTT,CASSVTGQKNTEAFF
TRBV5-8,-,-,TRBJ1-1,TGTGCCAGCAGCTTGGGACCCTGGAACACTGAAGCTTTCTTT,CASSLGPWNTEAFF
TRBV18,-,-,TRBJ2-7,TGTGCCAGCTCACCAGGGGCTGTTTCGAGCTCCTACGAGCAGTACTTC,CASSPGAVSSSYEQYF
TRBV19,-,-,TRBJ1-5,TGTGCCAGTACGGATCAATTAAGCAATCAGCCCCAGCATTTT,CASTDQLSNQPQHF
TRBV4-2,-,-,TRBJ1-2,TGTGCCAGCAGCCGCGAAAAGGAGGCGTCCGGCTATGGCTACACCTTC,CASSREKEASGYGYTF
TRBV6-1,-,-,TRBJ2-1,TGTGCCAGCAGTCCCCCAGGAGGGGACAGGCAGTTCTTC,CASSPPGGDRQFF
TRBV5-4,TRBD1,-,TRBJ1-1,TGTGCCAGCAGCTTAGGACAGGGGAGGGAAGCTTTCTTT,CASSLGQGREAFF
TRBV5-6,-,-,TRBJ2-2,TGTGCCAGCAGCTTGAACGGGTGGGTCGGGGAGCTGTTTTTT,CASSLNGWVGELFF
TRBV29-1,-,-,TRBJ2-6,TGCAGCGCTCGTGACCGAGCGGGTAACTCTGGGGCCAACGTCCTGACTTTC,CSARDRAGNSGANVLTF
TRBV28,-,-,TRBJ1-4,TGTGCCAGCAGACCGTCGGGGAGGGATGAAAAACTGTTTTTT,CASRPSGRDEKLFF
TRBV21-1,-,few,TRBJ2-1,TGTGCCAGCAGCAAAGAGGGGTCGGGAGGGCCCCCCTACAATGAGCAGTTCTTC,CASSKEGSGGPPYNEQFF
TRBV19,TRBD1,-,TRBJ2-5,TGTGCCAGTAGTATAAGCTTGAGACAGGGGGCGACTGGTGAGACCCAGTACTTC,CASSISLRQGATGETQYF
TRBV9,-,-,TRBJ1-2,TGTGCCAGCAGCTCAACCCCCGGACCGCCCTATTACCGCGGCTACACCTTC,CASSSTPGPPYYRGYTF
TRBV10-3,TRBD1,-,TRBJ2-5,TGTGCCATCAGCGATCAGACAGGGCAAGAGACCCAGTACTTC,CAISDQTGQETQYF
TRBV7-9,TRBD2,-,TRBJ2-7,TGTGCCAGCAGCCCCGGGACTAGCGGGACCCCCCGCTTC,CASSPGTSGTPRF
TRBV27,-,few,TRBJ1-6,TGTGCCAGCAGTTTACGGTTCGGGTCACCCCTCCACTTT,CASSLRFGSPLHF
TRBV5-4,TRBD1,-,TRBJ1-1,TGTGCCAGCAGCCAGGACAGGGTCCTTACTGAAGCTTTCTTT,CASSQDRVLTEAFF
TRBV19,-,few,TRBJ1-3,TGTGCCAGTAGTCCCGGGACGGGAGGAAACACCATATATTTT,CASSPGTGGNTIYF
TRBV27,TRBD1,-,TRBJ2-7,TGTGCCAGCAGTTTAGGGACAGTATACGAGCAGTACTTC,CASSLGTVYEQYF
TRBV5-1,TRBD2,-,TRBJ2-1,TGCGCCAGCAGCAAGACTAGCGGGAGTGTTGAGCAGTTCTTC,CASSKTSGSVEQFF
TRBV5-4,TRBD1,-,TRBJ2-5,TGTGCCAGCAGCCTGGGCCCTCCGGGACAGGGAGGGGAGACCCAGTACTTC,CASSLGPPGQGGETQYF
TRBV4-1,-,-,TRBJ1-2,TGCGCCAGCACCAAAAACAGCAGGGAAGGCTACACCTTC,CASTKNSREGYTF
TRBV5-8,-,-,TRBJ1-2,TGTGCCAGCAGCTTGGACAGTTATGGCTACACCTTC,CASSLDSYGYTF
TRBV28,TRBD1,-,TRBJ1-5,TGTGCCAGCAGGACCGACAGGGGAGGCAATCAGCCCCAGCATTTT,CASRTDRGGNQPQHF
TRBV11-3,-,-,TRBJ2-2,TGTGCCAGCAGCTTAGGGGAATTGGGAGGCGGGGAGCTGTTTTTT,CASSLGELGGGELFF
TRBV6-6,TRBD1,-,TRBJ1-5,TGTGCCAGCAGTAGGAGTACAGGGGGCGATCAGCCCCAGCATTTT,CASSRSTGGDQPQHF
TRBV5-1,TRBD1,-,TRBJ2-3,TGCGCCAGCAGCTCGGGACAGGGAGATGATACGCAGTATTTT,CASSSGQGDDTQYF
TRBV7-9,-,-,TRBJ2-2,TGTGCCAGCAGCTTACAGAGGGGCGGGGAGCTGTTTTTT,CASSLQRGGELFF
TRBV6-6,TRBD1,-,TRBJ1-2,TGTGCCAGCAGACTCGACAGGGGGCCATCTACAAGCTTC,CASRLDRGPSTSF
TRBV7-9,-,-,TRBJ1-6,TGTGCCAGCAGCTTAGGACCCAATAATTCACCCCTCCACTTT,CASSLGPNNSPLHF
TRBV11-2,TRBD2,once,TRBJ2-7,TGTGCCAGCAGCGGATCCCGACTAGCGAGCTCCTACGAGCAGTACTTC,CASSGSRLASSYEQYF
TRBV6-5,-,-,TRBJ2-7,TGTGCCAGCAGCCTGGGACATCCGACAATCTACGAGCAGTACTTC,CASSLGHPTIYEQYF
TRBV9,-,-,TRBJ1-2,TGTGCCAGCAGCCGACGGACCGGTCGAGACTATGGCTACACCTTC,CASSRRTGRDYGYTF
TRBV15,-,-,TRBJ2-4,TGTGCCACCAGCAGAGAAGGTGGGGGAGAAAACATTCAGTACTTC,CATSREGGGENIQYF
TRBV4-1,-,-,TRBJ1-3,TGCGCCAGCAGCCAATTTGTCAGGGCTGATGGAAACACCATATATTTT,CASSQFVRADGNTIYF
TRBV6-1,-,-,TRBJ1-4,TGTGCCAGCAGTGATGGGCTTCTTCGGCAGGGAGAAGTTCAACTGTTTTTT,CASSDGLLRQGEVQLFF
TRBV5-1,-,few,TRBJ2-7,TGCGCCAGCTCCCTCGGCCACGAGCAGTACTTC,CASSLGHEQYF
TRBV6-6,TRBD1,-,TRBJ2-5,TGTGCCAGCAGGAAAGGACAGGGCCAAGAGACCCAGTACTTC,CASRKGQGQETQYF
TRBV5-1,TRBD1,-,TRBJ2-7,TGCGCCAGCAGCTGGGGGACAGCACTTACCTACGAGCAGTACTTC,CASSWGTALTYEQYF
TRBV4-1,-,-,TRBJ1-1,TGCGCCAGCAGCCTGCCCTCTGCAGGGACTGAAGCTTTCTTT,CASSLPSAGTEAFF
TRBV7-2,TRBD2,-,TRBJ2-2,TGTGCCAGCGCGGGACTAAGGAACACCGGGGAGCTGTTTTTT,CASAGLRNTGELFF
TRBV4-1,-,-,TRBJ1-2,TGCGCCAGCAGCCAAGGGTCCGAGGGAAACTATGGCTACACCTTC,CASSQGSEGNYGYTF